The T cell receptor (beta chain) described here comes from a study of OX40 agonist ivuxolimab in advanced cancers. Produced via immunoSEQ multiplex PCR; TCRdb's table is partial and in-frame only. The profile shows under 35,000 clones, 82% of them singletons. The CDR3 runs to 14 residues. CDR1 and CDR2 (germline): SGHRS, YFSETQ. Unmatched junction bases numbered 4, after V lost 0 bases and J lost 5 bases. The sequence came from an adult with an advanced solid tumor such as melanoma, head and neck, liver or kidney cancer. Source: CD4+ or CD8+ T cells sorted from blood, taken in a trial of the OX40 agonist ivuxolimab. The V call is TRBV5-1, the J call TRBJ2-5; 7 nucleotides line up with TRBD1. The CDR3 spells CASSLGTGLETQYF. As DNA, the CDR3 is TGCGCCAGCAGCTTGGGGACAGGCCTTGAGACCCAGTACTTC.